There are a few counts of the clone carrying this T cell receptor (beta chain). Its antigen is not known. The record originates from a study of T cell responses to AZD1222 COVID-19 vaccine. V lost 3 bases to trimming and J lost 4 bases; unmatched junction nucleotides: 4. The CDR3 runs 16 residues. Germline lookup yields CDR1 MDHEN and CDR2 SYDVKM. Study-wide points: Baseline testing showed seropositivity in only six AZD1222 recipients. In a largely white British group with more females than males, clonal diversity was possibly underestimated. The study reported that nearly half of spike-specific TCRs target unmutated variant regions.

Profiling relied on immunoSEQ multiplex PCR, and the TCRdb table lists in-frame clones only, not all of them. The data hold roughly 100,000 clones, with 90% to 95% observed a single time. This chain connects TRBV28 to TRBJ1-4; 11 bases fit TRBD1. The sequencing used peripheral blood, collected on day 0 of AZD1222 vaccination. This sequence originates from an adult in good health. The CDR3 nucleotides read TGTGCCAGCAGTTTTAGAGGGACAGGGGGTAATGAAAAACTGTTTTTT. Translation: CASSFRGTGGNEKLFF.